This TCR beta chain is drawn from a study of blood T cell repertoires in COVID-19. Generated by immunoSEQ multiplex PCR, the TCRdb table keeps only in-frame clones and is missing some. There are 66,000 or so clones in the sample; about 82% occur only once, and around 9.7% lies in the top ten. This CDR3 contains 15 residues. Germline loops: CDR1 KGHSH, CDR2 LQKENI. V lost 0 bases, J lost 4 bases, and 2 bases stayed unmatched. This sequence joins TRBV18 and TRBJ2-7; 11 positions match TRBD1. Input material: peripheral blood. The TCR sequence derives from a human donor in a cohort sampled during active COVID-19. The CDR3 loop is CASSPPGTGGYEQYF. Here the CDR3 DNA reads TGTGCCAGCTCACCACCCGGGACAGGGGGGTACGAGCAGTACTTC.